This T cell receptor (beta chain) derives from a study of beta chain features in type 1 diabetes. Study-level information: Patient and healthy donor groups were alike in age, gender and cell yields.

General study points: Across all four CD4+ subsets, people with type 1 diabetes showed modestly shorter TCRB CDR3s.

CD4+ cells of the naive, central memory, regulatory and stem cell-like memory types were sorted via CD45RO/CCR7/CD25/CD127/CD95/CD27. Expressed TCRB transcripts were sequenced after all isolated RNA was converted to cDNA. Assay: immunoSEQ multiplex PCR; the TCRdb copy retains only in-frame clones and omits some. The repertoire holds hundreds of thousands of clones, with around 15% as singletons. In this sample, this clone turned up a few times. The antigen remains undetermined. Sequencing input: naive CD4+ T cells from blood. This TCR was recovered from a man aged 18 to 29 with type 1 diabetes.

Here the CDR3 reads CASSYTAGESYEQYF. The CDR3 bases are TGTGCCAGCAGTTACACGGCGGGGGAGTCCTACGAGCAGTACTTC. V gene TRBV6-5 combines with J gene TRBJ2-7, with 7 bases that match TRBD2. The CDR3 is made up of 15 amino acids. Trimming removed 2 bases from V and 1 base from J; junction bases left unmatched: 5. Germline lookup yields CDR1 MNHEY and CDR2 SVGAGI.